A single sample is the source of the 7 T cell receptor beta chains below, sequenced in a study of long-term antiretroviral therapy in people with HIV. Survey level was the resolution at which the v3.0 immunoSEQ assay ran. TCRdb's table, derived via immunoSEQ multiplex PCR, lists solely in-frame clones and lacks some. This table has 20,000 to 25,000 clones, about four fifths appearing once. Sequences were derived from unsorted PBMCs, sampled 0.2 years after starting antiretroviral therapy. The receptors here all came from a woman in her twenties or thirties with HIV.

This clone was found a few times. This chain joins TRBV29-1 and TRBJ1-1, with D tentatively TRBD1 (6 bases). Between the trimmed V and J ends, which lost 4 bases and 7 bases, there was a span of 13 bases. CDR3 size: 12 residues. Germline assignment: CDR1 SQVTM and CDR2 ANQGSEA. CDR3 residues: CSVGTVQFEAFF. The CDR3 DNA sequence: TGCAGCGTTGGGACAGTTCAATTTGAAGCTTTCTTT.

J is TRBJ1-4 and V is TRBV7-9; TRBD1 might be the D (5 bases). The CDR3 spans 14 residues. Germline loops: CDR1 SEHNR, CDR2 FQNEAQ (reference sequence). Deletions cut 1 base from V and 8 bases from J, with 11 bases between. The CDR3 nucleotides are TGTGCCAGCAGCTTAGGACAGATACGGGAAAAACTGTTTTTT. This codes for CASSLGQIREKLFF.

The chain employs TRBV5-1 and TRBJ2-1, with 9 bases identical to TRBD1. Germline loops: CDR1 SGHRS, CDR2 YFSETQ. With 5 bases clipped from V and 6 bases from J, the junction kept 9 bases outside the gene matches. The CDR3 totals 15 residues. CDR3 protein: CASSFAQGARNEQFF. DNA for the CDR3: TGCGCCAGCAGTTTTGCACAGGGGGCGCGCAATGAGCAGTTCTTC.

The gene calls are TRBV11-2 and TRBJ1-4, with TRBD1 identical over 10 bases. The CDR3 loop spans 15 amino acids. V lost 4 bases, J lost 6 bases, and 5 bases stayed unmatched. In germline, CDR1 is SGHAT, CDR2 FQNNGV. CDR3 DNA sequence: TGTGCCAGCAGCTCCACCGGGACAGGGGATGAAAAACTGTTTTTT. Its protein is CASSSTGTGDEKLFF.

The rearrangement joins TRBV12-1 to TRBJ2-5. TRBV12-1 is classified as a pseudogene. The CDR3 consists of 15 residues. CDR3 DNA sequence: TGTGCCAGCAGCGCCCCCTCGGCCCTCCAAGAGACCCAGTACTTC. It is translated as CASSAPSALQETQYF.

This clone was picked up one time. The V call is TRBV30, the J call TRBJ2-2, with 11 bases aligning to TRBD2. V shed 1 base, J shed 7 bases, and the junction held 17 bases outside the gene matches. This CDR3 has 19 residues. The germline V gene has CDR1 GTSNPN and CDR2 SVGIG (reference sequence). CDR3 nucleotide sequence: TGTGCCTGGAGTGCTTCAGGCTACTTAGCGGGGGGGCCGAACGGGGAGCTGTTTTTT. Translated: CAWSASGYLAGGPNGELFF.

The genes are TRBV10-1 and TRBJ1-3, with D uncertain. From germline, CDR1 is WNHNN and CDR2 SYGVQD (reference sequence). This CDR3 has 14 residues. V was shortened by 1 base and J by 1 base, with 5 bases between the two germline ends. CDR3 sequence (DNA): TGCGCCAGCAGTGAGTTTCGTTCTGGAAACACCATATATTTT. This gives the protein CASSEFRSGNTIYF.